Shown below are 30 T cell receptor beta chains from a single sample sequenced in a study of technical replicates of blood from a few donors. The method was immunoSEQ multiplex PCR; TCRdb's version includes in-frame clones alone and lacks a portion of them. This table has about 59,000 clones, around 97% appearing once. The sample consisted of T cells isolated from PBMCs. Receptors were obtained from a human donor in good health.

This sequence joins TRBV4-1 and TRBJ2-2; possibly TRBD2 for D (6 bases). The germline V gene encodes CDR1 MGHRA and CDR2 YSYEKL. The V and J ends lost 0 bases and 2 bases respectively, with 10 bases between them. This CDR3 has 16 residues. CDR3 coding DNA: TGCGCCAGCAGCCAAGAAGCGGGCAGCAACACCGGGGAGCTGTTTTTT. Protein product: CASSQEAGSNTGELFF.

The chain combines TRBV30 with TRBJ1-5; 7 nucleotides align to TRBD1. With 0 bases clipped from V and 4 bases from J, the junction kept 12 bases outside the gene matches. The CDR3 consists of 17 residues. Germline V gene data show CDR1 as GTSNPN and CDR2 as SVGIG (reference sequence). The CDR3 nucleotides read TGTGCCTGGAGTGTAGCTCGACCGAACAGGGGAAATCAGCCCCAGCATTTT. Amino acid sequence: CAWSVARPNRGNQPQHF.

The J gene is TRBJ2-7, the V gene TRBV6-1, with TRBD1 matching over 8 bases. V was pared by 5 bases and J by 7 bases, with 7 bases of the junction left unmatched. This CDR3 region has 13 residues. The germline gives CDR1 MNHNS, CDR2 SASEGT. CDR3 nucleotides: TGTGCCAGCAGTCCACAGGGGGGTGGAGAGCAGTACTTC. Translated: CASSPQGGGEQYF.

The rearrangement links TRBV7-3 to TRBJ1-2, with 11 bases that match TRBD1. This CDR3 region has 15 residues. V lost 2 bases to trimming and J lost 3 bases; unmatched junction nucleotides: 2. Germline V lookup: CDR1 SGHTA, CDR2 FQGTGA. The CDR3 DNA is TGTGCCAGCAGCTTAGGACAGGGGGCACACTATGGCTACACCTTC. Translation: CASSLGQGAHYGYTF. The variable domain in full, completed from reference TRBV7-3 and TRBJ1-2, reads GAGVSQTPSNKVTEKGKYVELRCDPISGHTALYWYRQSLGQGPEFLIYFQGTGAADDSGLPNDRFFAVRPEGSVSTLKIQRTERGDSAVYLCASSLGQGAHYGYTFGSGTRLTVV.

The rearrangement joins TRBV18 to TRBJ2-7; 9 nucleotides match TRBD1. Germline V gene lookup returns CDR1 KGHSH and CDR2 LQKENI. The CDR3 runs to 20 residues. The J segment lost 4 bases and the V segment lost 3 bases, leaving 22 bases of the junction unmatched. CDR3 sequence: CASSPNPGQGLGKGFYEQYF. DNA for the CDR3: TGTGCCAGCTCACCCAATCCGGGACAGGGTCTGGGAAAGGGGTTTTACGAGCAGTACTTC.

This chain connects TRBV28 to TRBJ1-1; the match to TRBD1 covers 7 bases. The CDR3 length is 16 residues. V shed 1 base and J 6 bases; nucleotides not matched to a gene: 11. The V gene's germline CDR1 is MDHEN and CDR2 SYDVKM. As DNA, the CDR3 is TGTGCCAGCAGTTTATTACGTCGACAGGGTAATCCTGAAGCTTTCTTT. Translated, it gives CASSLLRRQGNPEAFF.

This chain connects TRBV4-1 to TRBJ2-1, with 9 bases lining up with TRBD1. CDR3 length: 15 residues. The V segment lost 4 bases and the J segment 1 base; nucleotides outside the gene matches: 2. Germline V gene data show CDR1 as MGHRA and CDR2 as YSYEKL. The CDR3 coding sequence is TGCGCCAGCAGCCCTGGGACAGGGTCCTACAATGAGCAGTTCTTC. It specifies CASSPGTGSYNEQFF.

This clone came up once. The chain employs TRBV5-6 and TRBJ2-2; 7 nucleotides match TRBD1. This CDR3 is built from 15 residues. V dropped 1 base and J dropped 2; count of bases not matched to a gene: 2. The germline gives CDR1 SGHDT, CDR2 YYEEEE. In DNA, the CDR3 is TGTGCCAGCAGCTTGCGGACAGGAAACACCGGGGAGCTGTTTTTT. It encodes CASSLRTGNTGELFF.

The chain carries TRBV10-3 and TRBJ2-1; the match to TRBD1 covers 9 bases. Germline lookup yields CDR1 ENHRY and CDR2 SYGVKD. Germline trimming cut 3 bases from V and 7 bases from J; bases unmatched to any gene: 7. The CDR3 covers 15 residues. The DNA of the CDR3 is TGTGCCATCAGTGATAAGGGACAGGGTTTGAATGAGCAGTTCTTC. Its translation is CAISDKGQGLNEQFF.

The chain joins TRBV2 to TRBJ2-2; 10 bases are shared with TRBD2. The CDR3 is made up of 17 amino acids. Germline-derived CDR1 and CDR2 are SNHLY and FYNNEI. Losses at the gene ends were 7 bases for V and 1 base for J; bases not matched to a gene: 9. CDR3 protein: CASTYTRTSGNTGELFF. The CDR3 DNA reads TGTGCCAGCACCTATACCAGGACTAGCGGGAACACCGGGGAGCTGTTTTTT.

The genes are TRBV9 and TRBJ2-1; 12 bases fit TRBD2. The germline V gene encodes CDR1 SGDLS and CDR2 YYNGEE. J lost 10 bases, V lost 3 bases, and 2 bases had no gene match. The CDR3 is 13 amino acids. The CDR3 sequence is CASSGLAGVEQFF. CDR3 coding DNA: TGTGCCAGCAGCGGACTAGCGGGGGTCGAGCAGTTCTTC.

The chain combines TRBV9 with TRBJ2-7; 11 nucleotides align to TRBD2. The CDR3 totals 15 residues. Germline values: CDR1 SGDLS, CDR2 YYNGEE. Trimming at V came to 4 bases and at J to 3 bases, leaving 6 bases not matched to a gene. The CDR3 nucleotides are TGTGCCAGCAGCCCACAGGGACTAGCGGTCTACGAGCAGTACTTC. Translation gives CASSPQGLAVYEQYF.

The chain has TRBV5-4 and TRBJ2-3, with 11 nucleotides matching TRBD2. Unmatched junction bases numbered 5, after V lost 4 bases and J lost 1 base. The germline CDR1 and CDR2 sequences are SGHNT and YYREEE (reference sequence). This CDR3 spans 16 amino acids. CDR3 sequence (DNA): TGTGCCAGCAGCGAGGAACTAGCGGGGGGCACAGATACGCAGTATTTT. It encodes CASSEELAGGTDTQYF.

The chain joins TRBV25-1 to TRBJ1-2; D is ambiguous. V was pared by 4 bases and J by 4 bases, with 7 bases between. CDR1 MGHDK and CDR2 SYGVNS come from the germline V gene. The CDR3 consists of 12 residues. The CDR3 nucleotides read TGTGCCAGCAGTGGAGGAATCTATGGCTACACCTTC. Encoded protein: CASSGGIYGYTF.

The CDR3 DNA reads as TGTGCCAGCAGTGAATCCCTCTATGGCTACACCTTC. It translates to CASSESLYGYTF. The V gene is TRBV6-1, the J gene TRBJ1-2, with D unclear. The germline CDR1 and CDR2 sequences are MNHNS and SASEGT. This CDR3 has 12 residues. V lost 2 bases and J lost 4, with 5 bases in between.

The V and J genes are TRBV9 and TRBJ2-2, with D maybe TRBD2 (6 bases). Germline V CDR1 and CDR2: SGDLS, YYNGEE. The CDR3 has 14 residues. The V gene lost 6 bases and the J gene lost 4 bases, with 13 bases spanning the gap. CDR3 loop: CASNWGESTGELFF. The CDR3 DNA reads TGTGCCAGCAACTGGGGGGAAAGCACCGGGGAGCTGTTTTTT.

The V gene is TRBV28, the J gene TRBJ2-7; 10 nucleotides align to TRBD1. From germline, CDR1 is MDHEN and CDR2 SYDVKM. V lost 6 bases to trimming and J lost 4 bases; unmatched junction nucleotides: 12. The CDR3 contains 16 residues. DNA of the CDR3: TGTGCCAGCAGCCGAACCGGGACAGGGGATGCTTACGAGCAGTACTTC. This codes for CASSRTGTGDAYEQYF.

The rearrangement links TRBV6-1 to TRBJ1-5; D perhaps matches TRBD1 (5 bases). The ends were cut back, 4 bases at V and 3 bases at J, with 13 bases in the middle. Germline V gene sequence: CDR1 MNHNS, CDR2 SASEGT. CDR3 length: 15 amino acids. CDR3 sequence (DNA): TGTGCCAGCAGTGGTCGACGGGACTTCAATCAGCCCCAGCATTTT. Translation: CASSGRRDFNQPQHF.

The chain has TRBV19 and TRBJ1-1; 10 nucleotides match TRBD1. The germline CDR1 and CDR2 sequences are LNHDA and SQIVND (reference sequence). This CDR3 has 15 residues. The junction had 7 bases not matched to a gene; V was cut back by 5 bases and J by 4 bases. The CDR3 protein is CASSLGTGASTEAFF. The CDR3 coding sequence is TGTGCCAGTAGTCTCGGGACAGGGGCTAGCACTGAAGCTTTCTTT. The whole variable domain, remainder taken from reference TRBV19 and TRBJ1-1, is DGGITQSPKYLFRKEGQNVTLSCEQNLNHDAMYWYRQDPGQGLRLIYYSQIVNDFQKGDIAEGYSVSREKKESFPLTVTSAQKNPTAFYLCASSLGTGASTEAFFGQGTRLTVV.

This sequence joins TRBV29-1 and TRBJ1-5; TRBD1 matches at 7 bases. V gave up 6 bases and J gave up 4 bases; unmatched junction bases: 6. The germline V gene encodes CDR1 SQVTM and CDR2 ANQGSEA. The CDR3 is 13 amino acids. The CDR3 loop is CSVRDSRNQPQHF. CDR3 nucleotides: TGCAGCGTGAGGGACAGCCGAAATCAGCCCCAGCATTTT.

Regarding this clone: Lacking the conserved final phenylalanine or tryptophan, this CDR3 likely reflects a read error. The limits of the CDR3 on the DNA are not certain, so only TCRdb's listed CDR3 is given. The V gene is TRBV6-5, the J gene TRBJ2-6; the table's D gene call, TRBD2, was not cross checked with the DNA. The CDR3 sequence runs 12 residues, both termini included. Germline-derived CDR1 and CDR2 are MNHEY and SVGAGI. CDR3 amino acids: CASPTGGLGSPL.

The rearrangement uses TRBV15 and TRBJ1-4; D gene unclear. CDR3 size: 16 residues. Trimming stripped 0 bases from V and 0 bases from J, with 8 bases between. Germline CDR1 is LNHNV and CDR2 is YYDKDF (reference sequence). The CDR3 nucleotides are TGTGCCACCAGCAGAGATTTCACTGCAACTAATGAAAAACTGTTTTTT. Its protein product is CATSRDFTATNEKLFF.

V and J are TRBV28 and TRBJ2-7, with TRBD1 matching 7 bases. The trim removed 2 bases at V and 2 bases at J, leaving 6 bases unmatched. Per germline, CDR1 MDHEN and CDR2 SYDVKM. This CDR3 has 15 residues. CDR3 residues: CASSLAGGLAYEQYF. DNA for the CDR3: TGTGCCAGCAGTTTAGCAGGGGGATTGGCCTACGAGCAGTACTTC.

V gene TRBV4-1 combines with J gene TRBJ1-1; D gene unclear. The CDR3 sequence is 15 residues long. Trimming took off 4 bases at V and 4 bases at J, with 16 bases between the two ends. Germline V CDR1 and CDR2: MGHRA, YSYEKL. The CDR3 nucleotides are TGCGCCAGCAGCCTTCAAATGGCCAGCGGCACTGAAGCTTTCTTT. This gives the protein CASSLQMASGTEAFF.

The chain joins TRBV18 to TRBJ1-1; no reliable D call. The CDR3 has 16 amino acids. CDR1 and CDR2 (germline): KGHSH, LQKENI. The V end was cut by 0 bases, the J end by 0 bases, with 11 bases between. DNA of the CDR3: TGTGCCAGCTCACCACCGTCGAACGGGGTGAACACTGAAGCTTTCTTT. Translation gives CASSPPSNGVNTEAFF. Looking up the rest from reference TRBV18 and TRBJ1-1 gives the full variable domain: NAGVMQNPRHLVRRRGQEARLRCSPMKGHSHVYWYRQLPEEGLKFMVYLQKENIIDESGMPKERFSAEFPKEGPSILRIQQVVRGDSAAYFCASSPPSNGVNTEAFFGQGTRLTVV.

The chain combines TRBV28 with TRBJ1-2; D gene ambiguous. The CDR3 loop spans 10 amino acids. Trimming took off 8 bases at V and 5 bases at J, with 6 bases between the two ends. Per the germline V gene, CDR1 is MDHEN and CDR2 is SYDVKM. CDR3 bases: TGTGCCAGCGGTAGATATGGCTACACCTTC. This sequence encodes CASGRYGYTF.

The genes are TRBV30 and TRBJ2-3, with TRBD2 matching over 14 bases. Trimming removed 7 bases from V and 1 base from J; junction bases left unmatched: 7. This CDR3 is built from 16 residues. Germline V gene lookup returns CDR1 GTSNPN and CDR2 SVGIG (reference sequence). The CDR3 is CAFRLAGGPGTDTQYF. Written as DNA, the CDR3 is TGTGCCTTCCGACTAGCGGGGGGGCCGGGCACAGATACGCAGTATTTT.

The chain employs TRBV5-1 and TRBJ1-1, with 7 bases identical to TRBD1. CDR3 length: 14 residues. V gave up 4 bases and J gave up 4 bases; unmatched junction bases: 7. Looked up from germline, CDR1 is SGHRS and CDR2 is YFSETQ. CDR3 amino acids: CASSRGQLATEAFF. CDR3 sequence (DNA): TGCGCCAGCAGCAGGGGACAGTTGGCCACTGAAGCTTTCTTT.

This rearrangement joins TRBV11-3 to TRBJ2-3; 7 nucleotides align to TRBD1. This CDR3 spans 16 amino acids. Trimming at V came to 1 base and at J to 2 bases, leaving 6 bases not matched to a gene. Looked up from germline, CDR1 is SGHNT and CDR2 is YENEEA. The CDR3 region has the DNA TGTGCCAGCAGCTTAGTCGGGACAGCCTACACAGATACGCAGTATTTT. Protein sequence: CASSLVGTAYTDTQYF. Based on the CDR3 plus reference TRBV11-3 and TRBJ2-3, the full variable domain is EAGVVQSPRYKIIEKKQPVAFWCNPISGHNTLYWYLQNLGQGPELLIRYENEEAVDDSQLPKDRFSAERLKGVDSTLKIQPAELGDSAVYLCASSLVGTAYTDTQYFGPGTRLTVL.

This chain joins TRBV29-1 and TRBJ2-5; D uncertain. This CDR3 spans 12 amino acids. Trimming took off 3 bases at V and 3 bases at J, with 8 bases between the two ends. Per germline, CDR1 SQVTM and CDR2 ANQGSEA. CDR3 in amino acids: CSVDFGEETQYF. DNA for the CDR3: TGCAGCGTTGATTTTGGAGAAGAGACCCAGTACTTC. The full variable domain, its missing parts supplied by reference TRBV29-1 and TRBJ2-5, is SAVISQKPSRDICQRGTSLTIQCQVDSQVTMMFWYRQQPGQSLTLIATANQGSEATYESGFVIDKFPISRPNLTFSTLTVSNMSPEDSSIYLCSVDFGEETQYFGPGTRLLVL.